What follows describes a single TCR beta chain. Its matching antigen is unknown. This record comes from a study of tumor-infiltrating lymphocytes in localized non-small cell lung cancer. Study-level results: Compared with uninvolved lung, tumors showed higher T cell infiltration by TCRbeta sequencing.

Here immunoSEQ multiplex PCR was the method, and the copy in TCRdb shows in-frame clones only, minus some. The top ten hold 2.5% to 3% of the sample, which has about 15,000 clones, about four fifths seen once. CDR1 is GTSNPN, CDR2 SVGIG, per germline (reference sequence). CDR3 length: 12 residues. V lost 3 bases, J lost 3 bases, and 6 bases lay in between. Material: lung tumor tissue. The rearrangement uses TRBV30 and TRBJ1-3; no firm D call. The clonotype originates from a human donor with non-small cell lung cancer. CDR3 sequence: CAWSPNGNTIYF. For the CDR3, the DNA is TGTGCCTGGAGCCCGAATGGAAACACCATATATTTT.